This T cell receptor beta chain came from a study of Graves' ophthalmopathy and Graves' hyperthyroidism. Findings of the study overall: Blood samples also showed most expanded thyroid clonotypes exceeding 0.001 frequency.

This clonotype was counted at least ten times. Its antigen remains unidentified. V was trimmed by 8 bases and J by 3 bases, leaving 8 bases between them. The CDR3 runs 11 residues. Germline values: CDR1 MDHEN, CDR2 SYDVKM. RNA transcripts were the template, and TCR beta CDR3 regions were amplified from them. Second-round multiplex PCR came after first-round RT-PCR with HTBI primers. TCRdb re-analysed the multiplex PCR reads in MiXCR, keeping a single row per CDR3 protein. This table has about 200,000 distinct CDR3 sequences, approximately 29% appearing once. All donors with ophthalmopathy were recorded as having moderate-to-severe activity, CAS ≥3, NOSPECS ≥4 and a duration under 3 months. It was on clinical symptoms, serum thyroxine, TRAb, thyroid ultrasound and orbital computed tomography that diagnosis relied.

The TCR originated in a man over 45 with Graves' ophthalmopathy. The chain has TRBV28 and TRBJ2-7; no reliable D call. The sequenced sample was peripheral blood. The CDR3 sequence: CASVGIYEQYF. In DNA form, the CDR3 reads TGTGCCAGCGTTGGGATCTACGAGCAGTACTTC.